This TCR beta chain was captured by sequencing in a study of T-cell memory formation after mild COVID-19. The study, taken as a whole, reports: Later expanders leaned toward CD4+, whereas clones contracting from day 15 to 85 were balanced CD4/CD8. Mainly CM and EM harbored the contracting CD4+ clones; mainly EMRA harbored the CD8+ ones.

This clonotype appeared a few times. What it binds is not known. Trimming left V 5 bases short and J 3 bases short, with 14 bases between. Per germline, CDR1 SEHNR and CDR2 FQNEAQ (reference sequence). The CDR3 totals 14 residues. TCRdb reanalysed the 5' RACE reads using MiXCR and keeps one entry per CDR3 protein. The sample consists of about 130,000 distinct CDR3 sequences, under 30% of them appearing once. The sample was PBMCs or a T cell subset sorted from them (not recorded which). The rearrangement links TRBV7-9 to TRBJ2-7; the D gene is possibly TRBD1 (6 bases). The clonotype comes from an adult woman who had mild COVID-19 (a few samples of this study predate the infection). Cell type and time point are not known. CDR3 in DNA: TGTGCCAGCAGCCTCTCAGGGGCCCACTACGAGCAGTACTTC. It is translated as CASSLSGAHYEQYF. The complete variable domain, with remaining parts taken from reference TRBV7-9 and TRBJ2-7, reads DTGVSQNPRHKITKRGQNVTFRCDPISEHNRLYWYRQTLGQGPEFLTYFQNEAQLEKSRLLSDRFSAERPKGSFSTLEIQRTEQGDSAMYLCASSLSGAHYEQYFGPGTRLTVT.